This TCR beta chain was sequenced during a study of shared clonotypes between healthy human individuals. Study-wide results and limits: The four-donor shared clonotypes exceeded non-shared clonotypes in generation probability, with non-shared ones scoring lower.

The germline CDR1 and CDR2 sequences are SGHDT and YYEEEE. J gave up 5 bases and V 3 bases, and 4 bases lay outside the gene matches. The CDR3 contains 13 residues. The run depth of the assay was deep. In the source study's methods: There were no quality scores in the junction-only immunoSEQ sequences, so filtering differed. Only in-frame clones appear in the TCRdb table, and some are missing; sequencing was by immunoSEQ multiplex PCR. The DNA was the basis for D and trimming; V, J and clone size are from that table. Seen here are 2 million or so clones, about 95% observed once, and the top ten hold about 1.1%. Details on this clone: The antigen is undetermined.

The naive CD8 population came from CD45RO-negative cells selected for CCR7, without terminally differentiated effector memory CD45RA+ cells. This receptor was identified in a young man in good health. The sample taken for sequencing was naive CD8+ T cells sorted from blood. The genes are TRBV5-6 and TRBJ2-7, with 8 bases fitting TRBD2. The CDR3 reads CASSWGTSDEQYF. CDR3 in DNA: TGTGCCAGCAGCTGGGGGACTAGTGACGAGCAGTACTTC.